A selection of T cell receptor beta chains follows, all from one sample in a study of blood T cell repertoires in COVID-19. The assay was immunoSEQ multiplex PCR, and TCRdb's table has in-frame clones only and misses some. The table has around 50,000 clones, 83% seen once. Sequencing was carried out using peripheral blood. All receptors derive from a human donor in a cohort sampled during active COVID-19. The conserved cysteine and the conserved F or W are not part of the CDR3 here. D genes are given only for firm matches.

>TRBV10-3|TRBJ2-3|TRBD2
AIRAGGTDTQY
>TRBV18|TRBJ1-1|NA
ASSHRSLQNTEAF
>TRBV4-2|TRBJ2-5|NA
ASSQAGFAETQY
>TRBV29-1|TRBJ1-5|NA
SVVLVGGRQPQH
>TRBV4-2|TRBJ2-2|TRBD1
ASSQDRGRDNTGELF
>TRBV5-1|TRBJ2-7|NA
ASSLQTRPRGDEQY
>TRBV7-8|TRBJ2-3|TRBD2
ASSLGWGTRGGTDTQY
>TRBV6-5|TRBJ1-2|NA
ASSSTGRSYGYT
>TRBV15|TRBJ1-2|NA
ATSRASASYGYT
>TRBV5-1|TRBJ2-3|TRBD2
ASSWAGELTDTQY
>TRBV6-5|TRBJ1-1|NA
ASSSPVNTEAF
>TRBV24-1|TRBJ1-2|NA
ATSDWGGGTAAGYT
>TRBV2|TRBJ1-3|TRBD1
ASSDLRTGAGNTIY
>TRBV5-1|TRBJ2-2|NA
ASSLEQSGSGELF
>TRBV18|TRBJ1-4|NA
ASSPSREKLF
>TRBV5-1|TRBJ2-3|TRBD2
ASSLSGTSQDTQY
>TRBV3-1/TRBV3-2|TRBJ2-3|TRBD2
ASSFFWTSGGGDTQY
>TRBV15|TRBJ2-4|NA
ATSRVAPDIQY
>TRBV2|TRBJ2-4|NA
ASSDPSSKNIQY
>TRBV27|TRBJ1-3|TRBD1
ASSLTGPGNTIY
>TRBV14|TRBJ1-6|NA
ASSPRAASNSPLH
>TRBV19|TRBJ1-1|NA
ASSRGPRGFGTEAF
>TRBV18|TRBJ2-5|TRBD1
ASSPGTGVLETQY
>TRBV5-4|TRBJ1-2|TRBD1
ASSRQGRFDYGYT
>TRBV6-6|TRBJ1-4|TRBD1
ASSRQGPTNEKLF
>TRBV5-1|TRBJ2-1|TRBD2
ASSLSGTSAEQF
>TRBV27|TRBJ1-5|NA
ASSSRGPVEPQH
>TRBV5-6|TRBJ2-2|TRBD1
ASSRRQGALWNGELF
>TRBV2|TRBJ1-1|TRBD1
ASSYGTANTEAF
>TRBV9|TRBJ2-7|NA
ASTPGGGPAQY
>TRBV9|TRBJ2-1|NA
ASSVAPRDEQF
>TRBV12-3/TRBV12-4|TRBJ2-2|NA
ASSLTGPGELF
>TRBV7-9|TRBJ1-4|TRBD1
ASSMGQDNEKLF
>TRBV15|TRBJ1-4|NA
ATSRVAGIATNEKLF
>TRBV10-3|TRBJ1-4|TRBD1
AISPSDRGNEKLF
>TRBV27|TRBJ2-1|TRBD1
ASSLVQGVSYNEQF
>TRBV3-1/TRBV3-2|TRBJ1-1|TRBD1
ASSPSSGGNTEAF
>TRBV4-3|TRBJ1-1|TRBD1
ASSRTDRGRNTEAF
>TRBV2|TRBJ1-1|NA
ASSEAATGKAF
>TRBV2|TRBJ2-5|TRBD1
ASSGDRGEETQY
>TRBV7-9|TRBJ1-5|TRBD1
ASSSGTGGQPQH
>TRBV15|TRBJ2-2|NA
ATSLTSPGELF
>TRBV14|TRBJ1-6|NA
ASSLHSSYNSPLH
>TRBV12-3/TRBV12-4|TRBJ2-1|NA
ASAPAAGNEQF
>TRBV19|TRBJ2-5|TRBD1
ASSPLGQGAGETQY
>TRBV7-2|TRBJ1-5|TRBD1
ASSLFLIGTGTNQPQH
>TRBV30|TRBJ2-1|TRBD2
AWSRSGAYDEQF
>TRBV4-3|TRBJ1-1|TRBD1
ASSQRQGETTEAF
>TRBV19|TRBJ2-2|TRBD2
ASKRMTSGDTGELF
>TRBV5-4|TRBJ2-1|TRBD1
ASGRQGSLGNEQF
>TRBV6-5|TRBJ1-6|NA
ASRISGYNSPLH
>TRBV6-5|TRBJ2-6|NA
ATPRVSGANVLT
>TRBV6-4|TRBJ1-1|NA
ASSDGQPNTEAF
>TRBV5-6|TRBJ1-2|NA
ASSLGHLALYGYT
>TRBV14|TRBJ2-6|NA
ASSQGGFSGANVLT
>TRBV4-1|TRBJ2-4|NA
ASSQQSGVNIQY
>TRBV7-2|TRBJ2-3|TRBD2
ASTSSGGFADTQY
>TRBV15|TRBJ2-7|TRBD1
ATSSGTGDYEQY
>TRBV4-1|TRBJ2-7|TRBD2
ASSQDFGAGSYEQY